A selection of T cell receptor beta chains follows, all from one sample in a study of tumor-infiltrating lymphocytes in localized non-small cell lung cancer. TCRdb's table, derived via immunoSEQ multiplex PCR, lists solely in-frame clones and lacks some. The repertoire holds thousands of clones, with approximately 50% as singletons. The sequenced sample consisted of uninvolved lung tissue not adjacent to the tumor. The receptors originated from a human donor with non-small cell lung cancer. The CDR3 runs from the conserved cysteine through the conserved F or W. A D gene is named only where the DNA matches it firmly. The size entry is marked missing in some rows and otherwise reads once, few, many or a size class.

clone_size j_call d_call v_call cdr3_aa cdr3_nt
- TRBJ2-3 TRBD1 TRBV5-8 CASSYPDRVGDTQYF TGTGCCAGCAGCTATCCTGACAGGGTTGGTGATACGCAGTATTTT
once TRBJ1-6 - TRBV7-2 CASSLASRGSPLHF TGTGCCAGCAGCTTAGCAAGCCGGGGGTCACCCCTCCACTTT
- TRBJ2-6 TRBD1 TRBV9 CASAGTGLSGANVLTF TGTGCCAGCGCCGGGACAGGGCTCTCTGGGGCCAACGTCCTGACTTTC
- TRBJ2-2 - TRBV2 CASSEWGQNTGELFF TGTGCCAGCAGTGAATGGGGCCAGAACACCGGGGAGCTGTTTTTT
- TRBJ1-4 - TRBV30 CAWSFSNEKLFF TGTGCCTGGAGTTTTTCTAATGAAAAACTGTTTTTT
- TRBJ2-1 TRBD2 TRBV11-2 CASINGGSQNEQFF TGTGCCAGCATCAACGGGGGGTCCCAAAATGAGCAGTTCTTC
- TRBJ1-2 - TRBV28 CASSSAISNYGYTF TGTGCCAGCAGTTCGGCGATTTCTAACTATGGCTACACCTTC
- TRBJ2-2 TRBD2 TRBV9 CASSERSTSGGTGELFF TGTGCCAGCAGCGAGCGGTCGACTAGCGGGGGGACCGGGGAGCTGTTTTTT
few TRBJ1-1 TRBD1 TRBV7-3 CASSYTSAGGTEAFF TGTGCCAGCAGCTACACAAGCGCAGGGGGAACTGAAGCTTTCTTT
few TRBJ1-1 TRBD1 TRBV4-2 CASSQTGLGAEAFF TGTGCCAGCAGCCAGACAGGGCTTGGGGCTGAAGCTTTCTTT
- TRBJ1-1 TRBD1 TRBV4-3 CASSPEGGLVTEAFF TGCGCCAGCAGCCCTGAAGGGGGCTTGGTCACTGAAGCTTTCTTT
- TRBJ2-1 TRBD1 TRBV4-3 CASSQGQGKEDEQFF TGCGCCAGCAGCCAGGGACAGGGAAAAGAAGATGAGCAGTTCTTC
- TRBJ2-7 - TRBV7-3 CASSLMGNGEQYF TGTGCCAGCAGCTTAATGGGCAACGGCGAGCAGTACTTC
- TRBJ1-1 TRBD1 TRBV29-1 CSLRDRGATEAFF TGCAGCCTGAGGGACAGGGGGGCCACTGAAGCTTTCTTT
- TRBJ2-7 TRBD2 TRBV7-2 CASSLETSGIIPYEQYF TGTGCCAGCAGCTTAGAGACTAGCGGGATAATTCCCTACGAGCAGTACTTC
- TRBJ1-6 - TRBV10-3 CAISLAGGHYNSPLHF TGTGCCATCAGTCTTGCGGGGGGGCATTATAATTCACCCCTCCACTTT
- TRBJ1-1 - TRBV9 CASSVAWTGTEAFF TGTGCCAGCAGCGTAGCCTGGACGGGCACTGAAGCTTTCTTT
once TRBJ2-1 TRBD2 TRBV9 CASSVDSGSIHEQFF TGTGCCAGCAGCGTAGATAGCGGGAGTATCCATGAGCAGTTCTTC
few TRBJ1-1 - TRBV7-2 CASSFTGPQPEAFF TGTGCCAGCAGCTTCACGGGTCCACAGCCTGAAGCTTTCTTT
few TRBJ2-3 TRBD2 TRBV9 CASSVGPSGASTDTQYF TGTGCCAGCAGCGTAGGTCCGAGCGGGGCTAGCACAGATACGCAGTATTTT
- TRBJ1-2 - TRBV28 CASSFLAGGNYGYTF TGTGCCAGCAGTTTCCTTGCGGGAGGTAACTATGGCTACACCTTC
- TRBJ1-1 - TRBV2 CASRSQGNTEAFF TGTGCCAGCAGATCACAGGGAAACACTGAAGCTTTCTTT
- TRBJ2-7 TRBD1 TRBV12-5 CASGSPRQGLYEQYF TGTGCTAGTGGTTCCCCCCGACAGGGTCTTTACGAGCAGTACTTC
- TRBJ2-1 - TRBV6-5 CASSLGQANEQFF TGTGCCAGCAGTTTGGGCCAGGCCAATGAGCAGTTCTTC
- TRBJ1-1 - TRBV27 CASSLFGGMGTEAFF TGTGCCAGCAGTTTATTTGGGGGCATGGGCACTGAAGCTTTCTTT
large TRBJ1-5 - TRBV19 CASTESWDSGYDSNQPQHF TGTGCCAGTACTGAATCCTGGGACTCAGGGTATGATAGCAATCAGCCCCAGCATTTT
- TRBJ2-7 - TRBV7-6 CASSLNLGTAYEQYF TGTGCCAGCAGCCTCAACCTGGGGACGGCGTACGAGCAGTACTTC
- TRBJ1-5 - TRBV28 CASQGPNQPQHF TGTGCCAGCCAGGGTCCCAATCAGCCCCAGCATTTT
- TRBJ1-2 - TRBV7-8 CASSSAKLNNYGYTF TGTGCCAGCAGCTCGGCCAAATTGAATAACTATGGCTACACCTTC
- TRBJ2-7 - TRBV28 CASSLFIFYEQYF TGTGCCAGCAGTTTATTTATTTTCTACGAGCAGTACTTC
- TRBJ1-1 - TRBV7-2 CASSSPLGTEAFF TGTGCCAGCAGCTCCCCCCTTGGCACTGAAGCTTTCTTT
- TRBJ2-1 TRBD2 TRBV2 CASSHGLAVLSYNEQFF TGTGCCAGCAGTCACGGACTAGCGGTCCTCTCCTACAATGAGCAGTTCTTC
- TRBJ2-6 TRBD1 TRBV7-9 CASSSGQSTGANVLTF TGTGCCAGCAGCTCGGGACAGTCGACTGGGGCCAACGTCCTGACTTTC
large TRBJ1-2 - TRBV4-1 CASSHRSYHNYGYTF TGCGCCAGCAGCCACCGATCCTACCATAACTATGGCTACACCTTC
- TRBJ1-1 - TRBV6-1 CASSEARNTEAFF TGTGCCAGCAGTGAAGCGCGGAACACTGAAGCTTTCTTT
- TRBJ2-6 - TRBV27 CASSLSRGAGANVLTF TGTGCCAGCAGTTTATCGAGGGGGGCTGGGGCCAACGTCCTGACTTTC
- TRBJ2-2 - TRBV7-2 CAIGGRVAGELFF TGTGCCATCGGGGGGCGGGTCGCCGGGGAGCTGTTTTTT
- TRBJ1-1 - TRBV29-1 CSVEFGGTEAFF TGCAGCGTCGAGTTTGGGGGCACTGAAGCTTTCTTT
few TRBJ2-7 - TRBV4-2 CASSPTSESIYEQYF TGTGCCAGCAGCCCGACATCGGAGTCTATCTACGAGCAGTACTTC
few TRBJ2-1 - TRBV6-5 CASSYGGRGHNEQFF TGTGCCAGCAGTTATGGGGGAAGGGGACACAATGAGCAGTTCTTC
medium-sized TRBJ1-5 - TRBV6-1 CASRFGPGGNQPQHF TGTGCCAGCAGATTTGGACCCGGTGGCAATCAGCCCCAGCATTTT
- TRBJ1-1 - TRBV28 CASSLSGTNTEAFF TGTGCCAGCAGTTTATCAGGGACGAACACTGAAGCTTTCTTT
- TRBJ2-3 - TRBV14 CASSYRDTQYF TGTGCCAGCAGCTACAGGGATACGCAGTATTTT
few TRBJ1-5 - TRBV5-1 CASRPDSFNQPQHF TGCGCCAGCAGACCGGACAGCTTCAATCAGCCCCAGCATTTT
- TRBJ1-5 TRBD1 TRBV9 CASSAQGNQPQHF TGTGCCAGCAGCGCACAGGGGAATCAGCCCCAGCATTTT